This T cell receptor beta chain is drawn from a study of cytomegalovirus exposure and HLA in healthy donors. The wider study: The same platform was used for the 100 to 150 validation repertoires and the approximately 670 first-cohort repertoires, a later analysis reported. Notes on the study in general: The authors confirmed in vitro that a few CMV-associated chains were specific for CMV antigens. With high specificity and sensitivity, the classifier reportedly diagnosed cytomegalovirus status. TCR beta chains numbering 164 were designated cytomegalovirus-associated.

TCRdb keeps only in-frame clones here, not all; method: immunoSEQ multiplex PCR. This sample yields tens of thousands of clones, of which roughly 96% are seen a single time; 2% to 2.5% belongs to the top ten. A remark on this clone: Its antigen is currently unknown.

CDR3 length equals 17 residues. The receptor comes from a man between 18 and 35 years old in good health and CMV-seronegative. The sequencing sample was made of PBMCs. The rearrangement uses TRBV7-5 and TRBJ2-5; the table names TRBD1, a call not compared with the DNA. TRBV7-5 is tagged as a pseudogene. The CDR3 sequence is CARSLTPGKLYQETQYF. The CDR3 bases are TGTGCCAGAAGCTTGACCCCAGGAAAATTGTACCAAGAGACCCAGTACTTC.